This T cell receptor beta chain comes out of a study of shared clonotypes between healthy human individuals (dated by TCRdb to the early 2020s). For context, the study as a whole: A couple of women and three men aged 18 to 49 years were included in the cohort. Per donor, three plates each were used for CD4 naive and CD4 memory, two for CD8 naive, and one for CD8 memory. To estimate repertoire size and how much clonotypes are shared between individuals, the study performed deep sequencing of blood TCR repertoires from roughly five healthy adults. Libraries were prepared and TCR repertoires were sequenced by different laboratories using diverse techniques, in order to increase sequencing depth and limit assay-specific biases. Leukapheresis yielded between about 0.9 and 9.5 billion PBMCs per donor.

Donors were healthy HIV-negative adults with no recently reported acute infections or vaccinations. Every donor was a Caucasian adult residing in Nashville, Tennessee, USA. CD4+ T cells were enriched by magnetic negative selection, after which naive cells were positively selected on CD45RA and the negative fraction was taken as the memory subset. After blood collection by leukapheresis, PBMCs were isolated using Ficoll-Histopaque density gradient centrifugation and then cryopreserved in the vapor phase of liquid nitrogen. Purity and quantity of every magnetically sorted T cell population were checked by analytical flow cytometry. Genomic DNA was isolated from every sorted fraction and measured by UV absorbance on a Nanodrop 2000c. CDR1 SNHLY and CDR2 FYNNEI are derived from the germline V gene. Trimming leaves V shorter by 6 bases and J shorter by 0 bases, with the junction holding 4 bases beyond the gene matches. The CDR3 measures 15 amino acids from cysteine to phenylalanine. Kept here is only the CDR3 DNA, which spans 45 bases and is read in frame from base 1.

Study-level results and caveats: Approximately 4.8% of naive CD4, 3.5% of naive CD8, roughly 2.4% of memory CD4, and approximately 0.4% of memory CD8 clonotypes were shared across several donors. Naive subsets generally had larger estimated clonotype richness than memory subsets. Sampling was restricted to blood, and TCR repertoires in tissues likely differ from the TCR repertoires found in blood. Compared with non-shared clonotypes, the clonotypes found in all four sorted-subset donors had higher generation probabilities. Pairwise subsampling indicated that sequencing depth was expected to affect the degree of clonotype sharing among donors. Because the study included a small number of donors, the genetic and exposure-history diversity represented was limited. Rarefaction of sorted-subset datasets indicated incomplete sequencing despite the large sequencing depth.

On this clone: Which antigen it targets is not known. No base qualities exist here, and no much larger clone lies one base off it.

Using the deep immunoSEQ assay, TCR CDR3 regions were amplified from genomic DNA by multiplex PCR. For each cell subset, the extracted genomic DNA was distributed evenly across all wells of several immunoSEQ 96-well plates, and each plate served as one replicate. For sorted subsets, each replicate PCR was loaded with 200 ng genomic DNA, equivalent to 32,000 or so T cell genomes. Purified libraries were measured with a Qubit 3.0 fluorometer, size-checked on a Bioanalyzer 2100, and measured again with the KAPA Library Quantification kit. Every immunoSEQ 96-well plate was sequenced on a separate single-read 150-cycle Illumina NextSeq 550 flow cell. Per the original workflow: Because only junctional sequences without quality scores were contained in the immunoSEQ output, filtering matching that applied to full-length reads could not be performed. Sequences were annotated with PyIR, a Python wrapper for IgBLAST v1.9, using IMGT germline references to assign V/J genes and CDR3. Any read was removed if the V/J assignment was weak (E-value above 1e-6), the CDR3 was missing, or the read contained stop codons, out-of-frame junctions, or ambiguous translated residues. V3J clonotypes were defined as sequences sharing the same inferred V gene, J gene, and CDR3 amino acid sequence. Percentage overlap between repertoires was computed as shared unique clonotypes divided by the size of the smaller repertoire. Richness of each repertoire was evaluated using RTK rarefaction, the Chao1 estimator, and Recon v2.1 estimates of unobserved clonotypes. Generation probabilities were computed with OLGA for all TCRbeta clonotypes obtained by the gDNA method from several donors. Imported from immuneACCESS, the table was reduced by TCRdb to in-frame sequences with V and J called. These copies leave out some clones; in studies compared against another copy, an unresolved V gene accounts for under half, and the cause of the remainder is not known. V, J and clone size reflect that table, while D and trimming were determined from the DNA. Here the sample has hundreds of thousands of clones; roughly 70% occur a single time. The ten largest clones capture about 1.8% of the sample.

The V and J genes are TRBV2 and TRBJ2-2; the junction holds 7 bases that match TRBD1. The TCR sequence derives from a woman aged 25 to 39 in good health. Sequenced input: memory CD4+ T cells sorted from blood. The sample's cell subset or site, from its label and the paper: CD45RA-negative fraction. The CDR3: CASSDGTANTGELFF. The sequenced DNA is TGTGCCAGCAGCGACGGGACAGCGAACACCGGGGAGCTGTTTTTT. Outside the CDR3, residues come from the reference TRBV2 and TRBJ2-2 proteins, so the full variable domain is: EPEVTQTPSHQVTQMGQEVILRCVPISNHLYFYWYRQILGQKVEFLVSFYNNEISEKSEIFDDQFSVERPDGSNFTLKIRSTKLEDSAMYFCASSDGTANTGELFFGEGSRLTVL.